This entry lists 8 T cell receptor beta chains sequenced from one sample in a study of CD4 and CD8 cells across lung adenocarcinoma regions. TCRdb re-called the PCR reads through MiXCR, storing one row per CDR3 protein. The table records roughly 10,000 distinct CDR3 sequences, about 53% of them present only once. The sample comprised CD4+ T cells from the center of a lung tumor. The receptors stem from a male donor with lung adenocarcinoma. The CD4 and CD8 labels of this study may be unreliable.

V gene TRBV6-1 combines with J gene TRBJ2-5; maybe TRBD1 (6 bases). The CDR3 totals 15 residues. The ends were cut back, 1 base at V and 1 base at J, with 10 bases in the middle. CDR1 MNHNS and CDR2 SASEGT come from the germline V gene. CDR3 in amino acids: CASSEGSGAQETQYF. The DNA of the CDR3 is TGTGCCAGCAGTGAAGGGTCAGGGGCCCAAGAGACCCAGTACTTC.

The V and J genes are TRBV6-5 and TRBJ2-6, with 8 bases fitting TRBD1. The last part of the DNA fits TRBJ2-4 better; the J call may be wrong. Germline CDR1 MNHEY, CDR2 SVGAGI. The CDR3 covers 14 residues. The CDR3 DNA reads as TGTGCCAGCAGTTTCAGGGGGCGTTGGGGCATTCAGTACTTC. Amino acids: CASSFRGRWGIQYF.

The V and J genes are TRBV6-1 and TRBJ1-1; D might be TRBD1 (5 bases). Germline CDR1 and CDR2: MNHNS and SASEGT. The V end lost 4 bases, the J end lost 3 bases, and 15 bases lay between the germline ends. The CDR3 length is 15 residues. The CDR3 here is CASSGGRTGYTEAFF. CDR3 coding DNA: TGTGCCAGCAGTGGGGGGAGGACTGGGTACACTGAAGCTTTCTTT.

A word on this clonotype: The junction departs from the called germline gene at one end, perhaps through a read error. This sequence joins TRBV6-5 and TRBJ2-2, with a weak D call TRBD2 (6 bases). The CDR3 sequence is 17 residues long. Germline-derived CDR1 and CDR2 are MNHEY and SVGAGI. CDR3 in DNA: TGTGCCAGCAGTTCACCCGCCAGGAGGGCCCACACCGGGGCGCAGTTCTTT. Residues: CASSSPARRAHTGAQFF.

This clonotype was detected many times. This sequence joins TRBV4-1 and TRBJ2-1, with no clear D. Per germline, CDR1 MGHRA and CDR2 YSYEKL. The V and J ends lost 1 base and 8 bases respectively, with 6 bases between them. This CDR3 spans 12 amino acids. The CDR3: CASSQVVYEQFF. DNA of the CDR3: TGCGCCAGCAGCCAAGTCGTTTATGAGCAGTTCTTC.

The V gene is TRBV9, the J gene TRBJ1-3; the D gene is possibly TRBD1 (6 bases). Germline loops: CDR1 SGDLS, CDR2 YYNGEE. The CDR3 totals 15 residues. Deletions cut 0 bases from V and 9 bases from J, with 16 bases between. CDR3 in amino acids: CASSVDSRGAATIYF. CDR3 coding DNA: TGTGCCAGCAGCGTAGACTCCCGGGGGGCGGCCACCATATATTTT. Together with reference TRBV9 and TRBJ1-3, the CDR3 gives the full variable domain: DSGVTQTPKHLITATGQRVTLRCSPRSGDLSVYWYQQSLDQGLQFLIQYYNGEERAKGNILERFSAQQFPDLHSELNLSSLELGDSALYFCASSVDSRGAATIYFGEGSWLTVV.

This clonotype was found once. The genes are TRBV6-4 and TRBJ2-4, with D maybe TRBD1 (5 bases). The DNA end is a closer match to TRBJ2-3, so the J assignment may be wrong. The germline V gene encodes CDR1 MRHNA and CDR2 SNTAGT. The CDR3 is 14 residues long. Here the CDR3 reads CASSEGLVSDIQYF. In DNA, the CDR3 is TGTGCCAGCAGTGAGGGGCTAGTTTCGGATATTCAGTATTTT.

This clonotype is labeled as large (0.1 to 1%). This sequence joins TRBV27 and TRBJ2-1; 11 bases line up with TRBD2. V lost 6 bases to trimming and J lost 3 bases; unmatched junction nucleotides: 4. Per the germline V gene, CDR1 is MNHEY and CDR2 is SMNVEV (reference sequence). This CDR3 is built from 15 residues. Written as DNA, the CDR3 is TGTGCCAGCAGGGACGGGACTAGCGGCTACAATGAGCAGTTCTTC. Its protein product is CASRDGTSGYNEQFF.